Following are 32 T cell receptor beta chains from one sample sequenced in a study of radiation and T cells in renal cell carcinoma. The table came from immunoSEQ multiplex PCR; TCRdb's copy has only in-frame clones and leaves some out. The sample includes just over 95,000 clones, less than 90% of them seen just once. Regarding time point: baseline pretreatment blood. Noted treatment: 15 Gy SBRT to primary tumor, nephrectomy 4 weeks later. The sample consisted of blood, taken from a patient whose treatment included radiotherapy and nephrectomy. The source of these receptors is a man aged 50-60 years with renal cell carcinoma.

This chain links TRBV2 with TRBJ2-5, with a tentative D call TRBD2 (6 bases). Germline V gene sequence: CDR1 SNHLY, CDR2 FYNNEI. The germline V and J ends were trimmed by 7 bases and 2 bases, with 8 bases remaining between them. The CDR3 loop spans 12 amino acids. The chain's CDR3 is CASNREQETQYF. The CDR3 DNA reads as TGTGCCAGCAATCGGGAGCAAGAGACCCAGTACTTC.

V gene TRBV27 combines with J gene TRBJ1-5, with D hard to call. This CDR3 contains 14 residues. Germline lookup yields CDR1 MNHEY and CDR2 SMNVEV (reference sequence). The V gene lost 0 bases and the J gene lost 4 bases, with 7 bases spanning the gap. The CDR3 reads CASSLSGENQPQHF. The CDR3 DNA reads TGTGCCAGCAGTTTATCAGGAGAAAATCAGCCCCAGCATTTT.

The CDR3 DNA sequence: TGTGCCATCAGTGAGACAGGGTCTAATCAGCCCCAGCATTTT. Its translation is CAISETGSNQPQHF. V usage is TRBV10-3 and J usage is TRBJ1-5, with D tentatively TRBD1 (6 bases). Germline values: CDR1 ENHRY, CDR2 SYGVKD. The germline V and J ends were trimmed by 2 bases and 4 bases, with 9 bases remaining between them. The CDR3 spans 14 residues.

The CDR3 here is CASQGRSTDTQYF. DNA of the CDR3: TGTGCCAGCCAGGGGCGTAGCACAGATACGCAGTATTTT. The chain uses TRBV9 and TRBJ2-3; D is perhaps TRBD1 (6 bases). The germline CDR1 and CDR2 sequences are SGDLS and YYNGEE. Between the trimmed V and J ends, which lost 7 bases and 0 bases, there was a span of 9 bases. The CDR3 runs 13 residues.

CDR3 DNA sequence: TGTGCCAGCCGAACGACTAGCACCGATGAGCAGTTCTTC. Its protein is CASRTTSTDEQFF. The rearrangement joins TRBV11-2 to TRBJ2-1, with TRBD2 identical over 7 bases. Germline CDR1 SGHAT, CDR2 FQNNGV. V lost 8 bases to trimming and J lost 8 bases; unmatched junction nucleotides: 9. This CDR3 comprises 13 residues.

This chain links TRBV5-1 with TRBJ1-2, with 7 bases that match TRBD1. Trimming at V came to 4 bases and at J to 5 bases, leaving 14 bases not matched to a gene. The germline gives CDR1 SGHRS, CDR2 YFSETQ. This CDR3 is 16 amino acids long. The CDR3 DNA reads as TGCGCCAGCAGCCAAAAAACGGGACAGCAACAATATGGCTACACCTTC. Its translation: CASSQKTGQQQYGYTF.

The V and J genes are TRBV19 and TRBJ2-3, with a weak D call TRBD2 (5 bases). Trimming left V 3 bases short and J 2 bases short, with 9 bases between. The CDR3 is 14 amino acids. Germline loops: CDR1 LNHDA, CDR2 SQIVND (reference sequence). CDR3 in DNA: TGTGCCAGTAGTATTACGGGATACACAGATACGCAGTATTTT. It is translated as CASSITGYTDTQYF.

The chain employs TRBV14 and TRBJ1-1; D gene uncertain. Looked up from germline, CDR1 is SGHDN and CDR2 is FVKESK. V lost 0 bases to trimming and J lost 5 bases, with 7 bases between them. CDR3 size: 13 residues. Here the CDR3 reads CASSQDGGTEAFF. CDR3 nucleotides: TGTGCCAGCAGCCAAGATGGTGGGACTGAAGCTTTCTTT.

CDR3 sequence: CASSVDVREGGLIYNEQFF. The DNA of the CDR3 is TGTGCCAGCAGCGTAGATGTTAGGGAGGGGGGGCTCATCTACAATGAGCAGTTCTTC. V gene TRBV9 combines with J gene TRBJ2-1; TRBD2 might be the D (7 bases). CDR1 and CDR2 from the germline V gene are SGDLS and YYNGEE. This CDR3 has 19 residues. V lost 0 bases to trimming and J lost 3 bases, with 22 bases between them.

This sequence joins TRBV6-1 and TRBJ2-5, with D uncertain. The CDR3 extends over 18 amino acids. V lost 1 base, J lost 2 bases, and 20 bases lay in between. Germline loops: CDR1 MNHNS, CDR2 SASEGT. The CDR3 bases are TGTGCCAGCAGTGAAGTGGGATACAGACCACAATCACAAGAGACCCAGTACTTC. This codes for CASSEVGYRPQSQETQYF.

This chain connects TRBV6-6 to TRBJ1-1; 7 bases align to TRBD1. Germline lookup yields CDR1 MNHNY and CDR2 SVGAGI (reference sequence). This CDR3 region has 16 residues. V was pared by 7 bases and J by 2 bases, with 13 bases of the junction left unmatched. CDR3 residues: CASKTKTTGVNTEAFF. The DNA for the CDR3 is TGTGCCAGCAAAACCAAAACTACAGGGGTTAACACTGAAGCTTTCTTT.

The CDR3 sequence: CASSRILGELFF. The CDR3 DNA follows: TGTGCCAGCAGCCGTATTCTCGGGGAGCTGTTTTTT. The chain is built from TRBV7-9 and TRBJ2-2; D is unresolved. CDR3 length equals 12 residues. V lost 5 bases and J 7 bases, leaving 8 bases between the germline ends. CDR1 SEHNR and CDR2 FQNEAQ come from the germline V gene (reference sequence).

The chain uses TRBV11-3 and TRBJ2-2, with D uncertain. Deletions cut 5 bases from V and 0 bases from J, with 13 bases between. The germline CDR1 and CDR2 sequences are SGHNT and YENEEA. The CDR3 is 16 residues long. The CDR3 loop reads CASSRGVSPNTGELFF. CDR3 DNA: TGTGCCAGCAGCCGTGGTGTTTCGCCGAACACCGGGGAGCTGTTTTTT.

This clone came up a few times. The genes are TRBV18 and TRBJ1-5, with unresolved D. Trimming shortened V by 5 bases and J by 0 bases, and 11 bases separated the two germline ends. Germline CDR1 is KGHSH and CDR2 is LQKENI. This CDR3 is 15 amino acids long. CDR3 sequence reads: CASSSDLYSNQPQHF. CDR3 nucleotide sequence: TGTGCCAGCTCATCGGACCTATATAGCAATCAGCCCCAGCATTTT.

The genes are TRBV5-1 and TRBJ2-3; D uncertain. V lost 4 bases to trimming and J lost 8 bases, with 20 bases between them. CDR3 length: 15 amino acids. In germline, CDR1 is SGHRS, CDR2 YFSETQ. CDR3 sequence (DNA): TGCGCCAGCAGCCTCCCGACCTCCCCCGAGCGTACGCAGTATTTT. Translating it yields CASSLPTSPERTQYF.

The DNA of the CDR3 is TGTGCCAGCAGTTTATCTACAGGGTCCTTCCGTGAGCAGTTCTTC. This codes for CASSLSTGSFREQFF. The chain couples TRBV27 to TRBJ2-1, with a tentative D call TRBD1 (6 bases). CDR1 and CDR2 from the germline V gene are MNHEY and SMNVEV (reference sequence). CDR3 length: 15 residues. The V end lost 0 bases, the J end lost 9 bases, and 15 bases lay between the germline ends.

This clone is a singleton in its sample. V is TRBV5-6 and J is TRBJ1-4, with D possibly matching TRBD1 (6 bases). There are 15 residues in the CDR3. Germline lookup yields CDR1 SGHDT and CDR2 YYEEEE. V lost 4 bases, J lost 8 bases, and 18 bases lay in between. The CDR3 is CASSERQVGGEKLFF. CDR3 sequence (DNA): TGTGCCAGCAGCGAAAGACAGGTTGGGGGCGAAAAACTGTTTTTT.

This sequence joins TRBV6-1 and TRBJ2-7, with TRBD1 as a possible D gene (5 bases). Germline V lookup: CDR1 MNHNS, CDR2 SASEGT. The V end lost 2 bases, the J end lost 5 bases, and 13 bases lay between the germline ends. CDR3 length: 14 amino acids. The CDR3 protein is CASSEPGNSHEQYF. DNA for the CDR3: TGTGCCAGCAGTGAACCAGGGAACAGCCACGAGCAGTACTTC.

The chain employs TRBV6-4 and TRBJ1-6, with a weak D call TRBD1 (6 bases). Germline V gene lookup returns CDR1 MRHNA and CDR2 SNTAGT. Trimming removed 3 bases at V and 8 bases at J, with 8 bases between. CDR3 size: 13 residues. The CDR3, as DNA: TGTGCCAGCAGTGAACAGGGAGATTCACCCCTCCACTTT. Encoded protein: CASSEQGDSPLHF.

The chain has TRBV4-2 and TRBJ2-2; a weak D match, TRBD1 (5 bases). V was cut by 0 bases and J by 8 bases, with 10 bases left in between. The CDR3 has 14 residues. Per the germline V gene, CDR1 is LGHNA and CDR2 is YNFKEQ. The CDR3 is CASSQEQGVGELFF. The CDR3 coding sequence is TGTGCCAGCAGCCAAGAGCAGGGCGTAGGGGAGCTGTTTTTT.

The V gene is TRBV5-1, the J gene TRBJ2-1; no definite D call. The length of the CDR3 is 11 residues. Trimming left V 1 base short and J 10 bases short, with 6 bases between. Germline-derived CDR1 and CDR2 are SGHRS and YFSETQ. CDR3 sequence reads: CASSLSREQFF. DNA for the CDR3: TGCGCCAGCAGCTTGTCTCGAGAGCAGTTCTTC.

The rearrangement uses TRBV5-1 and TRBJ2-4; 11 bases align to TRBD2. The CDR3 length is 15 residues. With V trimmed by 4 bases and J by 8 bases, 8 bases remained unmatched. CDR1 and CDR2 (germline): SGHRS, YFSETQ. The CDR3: CASSDLLAGEDIQYF. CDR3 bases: TGCGCCAGCAGCGACCTACTAGCGGGAGAGGACATTCAGTACTTC.

The CDR3 here is CASSLGPRARGDTQYF. For the CDR3, the DNA is TGTGCCAGCAGCTTGGGCCCTAGGGCTAGGGGAGATACGCAGTATTTT. The gene calls are TRBV5-4 and TRBJ2-3; weak D call: TRBD1 (5 bases). The V and J ends lost 0 bases and 5 bases respectively, with 16 bases between them. CDR3 length: 16 residues. Germline CDR1 is SGHNT and CDR2 is YYREEE (reference sequence).

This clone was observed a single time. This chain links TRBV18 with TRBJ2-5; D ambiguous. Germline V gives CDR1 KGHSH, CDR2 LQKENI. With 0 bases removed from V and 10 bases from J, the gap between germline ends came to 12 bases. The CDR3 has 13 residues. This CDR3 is CASSPPNKVDQYF. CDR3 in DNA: TGTGCCAGCTCACCACCGAACAAAGTAGACCAGTACTTC.

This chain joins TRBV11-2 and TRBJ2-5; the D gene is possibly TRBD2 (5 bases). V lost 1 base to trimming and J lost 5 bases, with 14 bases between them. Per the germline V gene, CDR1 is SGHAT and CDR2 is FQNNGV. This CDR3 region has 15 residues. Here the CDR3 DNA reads TGTGCCAGCAGCTTAGTGAACGGGGTCCAGGAGACCCAGTACTTC. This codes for CASSLVNGVQETQYF.

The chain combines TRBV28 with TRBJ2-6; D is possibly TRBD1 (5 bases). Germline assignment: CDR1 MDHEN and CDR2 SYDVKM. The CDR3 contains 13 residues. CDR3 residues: CAAGFSGANVLTF. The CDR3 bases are TGTGCAGCAGGGTTTTCAGGGGCCAACGTCCTGACTTTC.

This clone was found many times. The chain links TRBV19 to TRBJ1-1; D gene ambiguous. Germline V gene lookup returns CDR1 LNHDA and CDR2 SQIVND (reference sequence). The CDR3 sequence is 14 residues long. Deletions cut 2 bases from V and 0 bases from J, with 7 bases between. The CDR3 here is CASSIYELNTEAFF. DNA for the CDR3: TGTGCCAGTAGTATATATGAGTTGAACACTGAAGCTTTCTTT.

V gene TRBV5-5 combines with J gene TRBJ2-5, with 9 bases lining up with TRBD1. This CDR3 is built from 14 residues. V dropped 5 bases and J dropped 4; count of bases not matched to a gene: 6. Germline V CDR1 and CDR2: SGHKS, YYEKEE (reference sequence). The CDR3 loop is CASRDRGFGETQYF. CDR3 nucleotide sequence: TGTGCCAGCAGGGACAGGGGATTTGGAGAGACCCAGTACTTC.

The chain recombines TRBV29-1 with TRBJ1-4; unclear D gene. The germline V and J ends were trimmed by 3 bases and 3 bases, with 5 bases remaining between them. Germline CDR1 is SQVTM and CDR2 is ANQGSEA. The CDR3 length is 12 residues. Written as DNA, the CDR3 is TGCAGCGTTGACGGGTCTAATGAAAAACTGTTTTTT. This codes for CSVDGSNEKLFF.

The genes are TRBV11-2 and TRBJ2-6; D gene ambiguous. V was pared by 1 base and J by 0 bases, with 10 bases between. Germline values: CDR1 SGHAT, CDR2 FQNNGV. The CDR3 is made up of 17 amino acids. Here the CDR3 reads CASSLVRRTSGANVLTF. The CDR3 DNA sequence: TGTGCCAGCAGCTTAGTCCGTCGGACCTCTGGGGCCAACGTCCTGACTTTC.

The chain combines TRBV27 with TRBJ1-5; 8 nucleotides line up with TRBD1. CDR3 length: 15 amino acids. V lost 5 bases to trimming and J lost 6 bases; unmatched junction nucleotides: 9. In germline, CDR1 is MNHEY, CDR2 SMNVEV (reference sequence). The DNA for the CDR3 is TGTGCCAGCAGTCCCCAGGGGGCTTGGAGTCAGCCCCAGCATTTT. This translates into CASSPQGAWSQPQHF.

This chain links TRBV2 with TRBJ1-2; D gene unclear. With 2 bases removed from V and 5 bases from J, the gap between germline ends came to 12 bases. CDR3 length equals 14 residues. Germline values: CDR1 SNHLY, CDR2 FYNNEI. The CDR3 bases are TGTGCCAGCAGTGAAAGTGGGCGACTATATGGCTACACCTTC. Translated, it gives CASSESGRLYGYTF.